A selection of T cell receptor beta chains follows, all from one sample in a study of post-analysis software for immune sequencing data. TCRdb re-derived calls from the PCR reads in MiXCR, one entry per CDR3 protein. The sample lists about 540,000 distinct CDR3 sequences, around a third occurring once. Input material: blood. The receptors derive from a girl younger than 18 with multiple sclerosis. CDR3s include the opening cysteine and the closing phenylalanine or tryptophan. D genes are given only for firm matches.

J gene,V gene,D gene,CDR3 protein
TRBJ2-1,TRBV5-5,TRBD2,CASSHPTSGGMDVKFF
TRBJ2-5,TRBV5-1,-,CASSLNASPQETQYF
TRBJ2-2,TRBV5-1,TRBD2,CASSATSGAQGELFF
TRBJ1-2,TRBV7-3,TRBD1,CASSLTPGGNYGYTF
TRBJ1-6,TRBV7-9,-,CASSKEGAGNSPLHF
TRBJ2-4,TRBV12-3/TRBV12-4,-,CASSPPRVLAKNIQYF
TRBJ2-5,TRBV5-1,-,CASSSDPGLETQYF
TRBJ2-3,TRBV20-1,-,CSSSRAKTSWDTQYF
TRBJ2-7,TRBV25-1,TRBD2,CASSERGGLVSNEQYF
TRBJ2-1,TRBV10-3,-,CAITSDSSYNGQFF
TRBJ1-2,TRBV6-2/TRBV6-3,-,CASRHRDGYTF
TRBJ2-1,TRBV11-2,TRBD2,CASSYLRGGRNEQFF
TRBJ2-7,TRBV29-1,TRBD1,CSAEGQGETEQYF
TRBJ1-2,TRBV29-1,TRBD1,CSADRGGRYGYTF
TRBJ1-5,TRBV20-1,-,CSARFDYSNQPQHF
TRBJ1-1,TRBV6-5,-,CASRWEGGEAFF
TRBJ2-3,TRBV11-2,-,CASSLGYLGSDTQYF
TRBJ2-5,TRBV11-2,-,CASSLRGTSQETQYF
TRBJ1-2,TRBV7-2,TRBD1,CASSRQGGFDYGYTF
TRBJ2-6,TRBV12-3/TRBV12-4,TRBD1,CASSPLVRGVDRRSSGANVLTF
TRBJ2-1,TRBV20-1,-,CSATVGGLFNEQFF
TRBJ1-1,TRBV10-1,-,CASSEGGTNTEAFF